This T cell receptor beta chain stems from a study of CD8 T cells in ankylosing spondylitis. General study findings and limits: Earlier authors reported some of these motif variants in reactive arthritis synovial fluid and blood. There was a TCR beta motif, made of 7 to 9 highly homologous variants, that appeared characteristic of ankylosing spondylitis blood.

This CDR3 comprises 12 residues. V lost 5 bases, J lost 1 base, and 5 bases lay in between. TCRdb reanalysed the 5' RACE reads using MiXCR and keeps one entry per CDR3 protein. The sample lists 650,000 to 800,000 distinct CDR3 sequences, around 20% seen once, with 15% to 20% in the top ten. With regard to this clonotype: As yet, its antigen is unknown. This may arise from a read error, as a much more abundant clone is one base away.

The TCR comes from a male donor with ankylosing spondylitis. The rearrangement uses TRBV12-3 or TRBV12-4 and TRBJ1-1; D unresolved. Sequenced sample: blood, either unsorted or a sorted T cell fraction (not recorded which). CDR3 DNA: TGTGCCAGCAGTACCCGGAACACTGAAGCTTTCTTT. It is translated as CASSTRNTEAFF.